This paragraph reports one T cell receptor (beta chain). The antigen remains undetermined. CD4+ cells of the naive, central memory, regulatory and stem cell-like memory types were sorted via CD45RO/CCR7/CD25/CD127/CD95/CD27. Purities over 98% were achieved in all sorted populations. The record originates from a study of beta chain features in type 1 diabetes. Overall study results and limits: All four CD4+ subsets from Type 1 diabetes patients carried moderately but significantly shorter TCRB CDR3s. Type 1 diabetes patients had VDJ junctions that carried fewer insertions and more deletions. A possible short-template PCR bias applies equally to patients and controls.

All of the isolated RNA was reverse transcribed, so expressed TCRB transcripts were sequenced. Sequenced by immunoSEQ multiplex PCR; TCRdb stores in-frame clones only, minus some. The sample shows about 26,000 clones, 49% of them seen only once. This CDR3 region has 16 residues. Germline assignment: CDR1 SGHTA and CDR2 FQGNSA. The ends lost 1 base at V and 2 bases at J; junction bases unmatched: 3. The sequence was obtained from a man aged 30 to 39 with type 1 diabetes. Source material: stem cell memory CD4+ T cells from blood. This chain connects TRBV7-2 to TRBJ2-5; 11 bases line up with TRBD2. The CDR3 nucleotides are TGTGCCAGCAGCTTAGGTAGCGGGAGGGGGCAAGAGACCCAGTACTTC. Its protein is CASSLGSGRGQETQYF.